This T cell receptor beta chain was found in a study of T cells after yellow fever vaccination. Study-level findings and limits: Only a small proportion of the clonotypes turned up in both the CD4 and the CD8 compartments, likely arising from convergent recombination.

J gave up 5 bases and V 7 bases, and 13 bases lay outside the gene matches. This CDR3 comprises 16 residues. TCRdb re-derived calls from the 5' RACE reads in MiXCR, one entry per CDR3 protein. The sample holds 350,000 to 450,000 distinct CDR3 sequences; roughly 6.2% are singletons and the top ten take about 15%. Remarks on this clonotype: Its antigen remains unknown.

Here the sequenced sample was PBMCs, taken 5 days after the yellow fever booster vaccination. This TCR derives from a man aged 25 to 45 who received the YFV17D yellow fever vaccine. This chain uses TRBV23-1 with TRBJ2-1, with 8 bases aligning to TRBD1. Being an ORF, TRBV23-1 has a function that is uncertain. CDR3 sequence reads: CASITGQDLGNNEQFF. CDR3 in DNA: TGCGCCAGCATTACGGGACAGGACTTAGGGAACAATGAGCAGTTCTTC.